Each of the 5 T cell receptor beta chains below was sequenced from the same sample in a study of T cell repertoires in cytomegalovirus infection. TCRdb re-derived calls from the reads in MiXCR, one entry per CDR3 protein. The table lists roughly 320,000 distinct CDR3 sequences, about a tenth of them singletons, with about 2.3% in the top ten. Sequenced input: PBMCs. All receptors derive from a human donor in good health (CMV status not recorded). Some clones in this sample may be carry-over from other donors' samples.

This clonotype was counted many times. One end of the junction fails to match germline, which may point to a read error. The CDR3, as DNA: TGTGCCAGCAGCTACTGGTGGGACAGGGATTCTGGGGCCAACGTCCTGACTTTC. Protein sequence: CASSYWWDRDSGANVLTF. The chain employs TRBV6-5 and TRBJ2-6; TRBD1 agrees at 9 bases. The CDR3 contains 18 residues. From germline, CDR1 is MNHEY and CDR2 SVGAGI.

In its sample, this clonotype was seen a few times. The chain recombines TRBV29-1 with TRBJ1-1; D is unresolved. The V gene's germline CDR1 is SQVTM and CDR2 ANQGSEA. V was trimmed by 5 bases and J by 5 bases, leaving 15 bases between them. The CDR3 extends over 13 amino acids. In DNA form, the CDR3 reads TGCAGCGTTAGTTCCCGATCTGGGACTGAAGCTTTCTTT. It yields the protein CSVSSRSGTEAFF. The full variable domain, with the rest looked up from reference TRBV29-1 and TRBJ1-1, is SAVISQKPSRDICQRGTSLTIQCQVDSQVTMMFWYRQQPGQSLTLIATANQGSEATYESGFVIDKFPISRPNLTFSTLTVSNMSPEDSSIYLCSVSSRSGTEAFFGQGTRLTVV.

This clonotype has only a few counts. The V gene is TRBV20-1, the J gene TRBJ2-3; a possible D gene is TRBD2 (6 bases). The length of the CDR3 is 12 residues. Germline CDR1 and CDR2: DFQATT and SNEGSKA (reference sequence). CDR3 residues: CSPSGGRDTQYF. Written as DNA, the CDR3 is TGCAGCCCTAGTGGGGGGAGAGATACGCAGTATTTT.

Ten or more counts support this clonotype. The chain carries TRBV29-1 and TRBJ2-4, with D unclear. Germline V gene lookup returns CDR1 SQVTM and CDR2 ANQGSEA. V dropped 7 bases and J dropped 0 bases, with 16 bases sitting between them. The CDR3 spans 15 residues. CDR3 nucleotides: TGCAGCGAAGGGTGGCTGCGCCTAGCCAAAAACATTCAGTACTTC. The encoded protein is CSEGWLRLAKNIQYF.

This clonotype was picked up many times. The chain recombines TRBV6-5 with TRBJ1-2, with TRBD1 as a possible D gene (6 bases). There are 15 residues in the CDR3. CDR1 and CDR2 from the germline V gene are MNHEY and SVGAGI. Deletions cut 1 base from V and 7 bases from J, with 16 bases between. This CDR3 is CASSYLGPGAGGYTF. The CDR3 nucleotides are TGTGCCAGCAGTTACTTGGGACCAGGGGCGGGTGGCTACACCTTC.